The 14 T cell receptor beta chains below all came from one sample that was sequenced in a study of T-cell reconstitution after alpha-beta-depleted transplantation in children. This sample's TCRbeta library carried unique molecular identifier barcodes. TCRdb analysed the PCR reads with MiXCR anew, one entry per CDR3 protein. This table has hundreds of thousands of distinct CDR3 sequences, roughly 13% appearing once. The material was PBMCs, mostly from graft donor cells, obtained 360 days after TCRalphabeta/CD19-depleted stem cell transplant. The receptors come from a male patient between 5 and 17 years old who had a stem cell transplant for acute myeloid leukemia, so the T cells may come from the graft donor.

This clonotype has just a few counts. V gene TRBV14 combines with J gene TRBJ2-3; weak D call: TRBD2 (5 bases). Trimming stripped 0 bases from V and 0 bases from J, with 16 bases between. Germline assignment: CDR1 SGHDN and CDR2 FVKESK. This CDR3 spans 18 amino acids. The CDR3 DNA reads as TGTGCCAGCAGCCAAGAATGGTGGATGCGACTAAGCACAGATACGCAGTATTTT. Its protein is CASSQEWWMRLSTDTQYF.

The CDR3 loop is CASFALAGGREQYF. The CDR3 bases are TGTGCCAGCTTTGCTCTAGCGGGAGGTCGAGAGCAGTACTTC. The rearrangement uses TRBV11-2 and TRBJ2-7; 11 positions match TRBD2. This CDR3 is 14 amino acids long. Trimming at V came to 8 bases and at J to 7 bases, leaving 10 bases not matched to a gene. Germline loops: CDR1 SGHAT, CDR2 FQNNGV.

This clonotype was detected a few times. V is TRBV20-1 and J is TRBJ2-3; possibly TRBD2 for D (6 bases). Deletions cut 3 bases from V and 2 bases from J, with 15 bases between. Germline assignment: CDR1 DFQATT and CDR2 SNEGSKA (reference sequence). This CDR3 region has 15 residues. The CDR3 nucleotides read TGCAGTGCTAGGGTCCCTCTAGCGCACACAGATACGCAGTATTTT. Its protein product is CSARVPLAHTDTQYF.

This clonotype has only a few counts. The chain has TRBV20-1 and TRBJ2-1, with D possibly matching TRBD2 (6 bases). V was trimmed by 0 bases and J by 0 bases, leaving 6 bases between them. The germline CDR1 and CDR2 sequences are DFQATT and SNEGSKA (reference sequence). The CDR3 is 14 residues long. CDR3 nucleotide sequence: TGCAGTGCTAGAGAGGGGGGCTCCTACAATGAGCAGTTCTTC. As protein: CSAREGGSYNEQFF.

The chain has TRBV28 and TRBJ2-1; D is ambiguous. This CDR3 comprises 16 residues. V lost 6 bases, J lost 0 bases, and 15 bases lay in between. Per germline, CDR1 MDHEN and CDR2 SYDVKM. CDR3 loop: CASRPSGAVSYNEQFF. For the CDR3, the DNA is TGTGCCAGCAGACCCTCTGGCGCGGTCTCCTACAATGAGCAGTTCTTC.

This clonotype was seen a few times. The V call is TRBV5-6, the J call TRBJ1-2; 7 bases map to TRBD1. Germline CDR1 SGHDT, CDR2 YYEEEE. The CDR3 totals 15 residues. V gave up 1 base and J gave up 1 base; unmatched junction bases: 4. In DNA form, the CDR3 reads TGTGCCAGCAGCTTGCTCAACAGGGGTAACTATGGCTACACCTTC. Translated: CASSLLNRGNYGYTF.

This rearrangement joins TRBV20-1 to TRBJ2-1; the match to TRBD2 covers 8 bases. There are 15 residues in the CDR3. Germline trimming cut 8 bases from V and 0 bases from J; bases unmatched to any gene: 9. In germline, CDR1 is DFQATT, CDR2 SNEGSKA (reference sequence). CDR3 sequence: CSTYGLASSYNEQFF. In nucleotides, the CDR3 is TGCAGTACCTACGGACTAGCCAGCTCCTACAATGAGCAGTTCTTC.

V gene TRBV3-1 combines with J gene TRBJ2-7; unclear D gene. Trimming cost V 0 bases and J 2 bases, with 11 bases left between them. Germline CDR1 LGHDT, CDR2 YNNKEL (reference sequence). The CDR3 sequence is 15 residues long. CDR3 sequence: CASSQDDGSPYEQYF. The CDR3 coding sequence is TGTGCCAGCAGCCAAGACGACGGCAGCCCCTACGAGCAGTACTTC.

This clonotype was recorded a few times. The V gene is TRBV4-1, the J gene TRBJ2-1; no clear D. The length of the CDR3 is 15 residues. V gave up 0 bases and J gave up 3 bases, with 9 bases separating them. Germline V gene data show CDR1 as MGHRA and CDR2 as YSYEKL. CDR3 in amino acids: CASSQERQVYNEQFF. CDR3 in DNA: TGCGCCAGCAGCCAAGAACGGCAGGTCTACAATGAGCAGTTCTTC.

This clonotype was counted only a few times. The chain uses TRBV12-3 or TRBV12-4 and TRBJ2-1, with TRBD1 identical over 8 bases. This CDR3 has 15 amino acids. With V trimmed by 2 bases and J by 9 bases, 9 bases remained unmatched. The CDR3 protein is CASSLRARQGSEQFF. CDR3 coding DNA: TGTGCCAGCAGTTTAAGGGCTAGACAGGGGAGTGAGCAGTTCTTC.

This sequence joins TRBV7-8 and TRBJ1-6, with TRBD1 matching 7 bases. This CDR3 has 14 residues. Germline V gene data show CDR1 as SGHVS and CDR2 as FQNEAQ. J was trimmed by 6 bases and V by 5 bases; bases with no gene match: 4. In nucleotides, the CDR3 is TGTGCCAGCAGCATCTACAGGGGTAATTCACCCCTCCACTTT. It translates to CASSIYRGNSPLHF.

This clonotype was detected a few times. V is TRBV5-1 and J is TRBJ2-1; D gene uncertain. Germline V gives CDR1 SGHRS, CDR2 YFSETQ. Trimming removed 3 bases at V and 0 bases at J, with 10 bases between. The CDR3 sequence is 15 residues long. The CDR3 spells CASSSQIGSYNEQFF. The CDR3 coding sequence is TGCGCCAGCAGCTCCCAAATAGGCTCCTACAATGAGCAGTTCTTC. The full variable domain, with the rest looked up from reference TRBV5-1 and TRBJ2-1, is KAGVTQTPRYLIKTRGQQVTLSCSPISGHRSVSWYQQTPGQGLQFLFEYFSETQRNKGNFPGRFSGRQFSNSRSEMNVSTLELGDSALYLCASSSQIGSYNEQFFGPGTRLTVL.

The CDR3 region is CASSHTGVAYEQYF. The DNA of the CDR3 is TGTGCCAGCAGCCACACAGGGGTCGCCTACGAGCAGTACTTC. The V call is TRBV6-1, the J call TRBJ2-7, with 7 bases fitting TRBD1. The junction had 7 bases not matched to a gene; V was cut back by 6 bases and J by 2 bases. Per the germline V gene, CDR1 is MNHNS and CDR2 is SASEGT. This CDR3 is 14 amino acids long.

V usage is TRBV10-2 and J usage is TRBJ2-5; D assignment may be TRBD1 or TRBD2 (6 bases each). Germline V gene sequence: CDR1 WSHSY, CDR2 SAAADI. CDR3 length: 14 residues. The V end was cut by 3 bases, the J end by 5 bases, with 13 bases between. CDR3 sequence (DNA): TGCGCCAGCAGTGATTGGGGGGCAGGGGAGACCCAGTACTTC. This codes for CASSDWGAGETQYF.